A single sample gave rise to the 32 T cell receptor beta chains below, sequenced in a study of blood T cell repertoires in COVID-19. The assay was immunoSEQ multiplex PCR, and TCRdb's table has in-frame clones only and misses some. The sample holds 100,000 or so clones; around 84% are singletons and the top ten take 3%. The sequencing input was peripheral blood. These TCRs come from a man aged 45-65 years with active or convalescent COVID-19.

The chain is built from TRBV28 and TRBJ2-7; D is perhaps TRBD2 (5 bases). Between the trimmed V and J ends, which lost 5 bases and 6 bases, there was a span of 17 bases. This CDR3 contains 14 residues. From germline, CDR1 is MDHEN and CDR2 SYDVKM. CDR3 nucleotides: TGTGCCAGCAGTGGGAGCGGAACTCGGGGCGAGCAGTACTTC. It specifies CASSGSGTRGEQYF.

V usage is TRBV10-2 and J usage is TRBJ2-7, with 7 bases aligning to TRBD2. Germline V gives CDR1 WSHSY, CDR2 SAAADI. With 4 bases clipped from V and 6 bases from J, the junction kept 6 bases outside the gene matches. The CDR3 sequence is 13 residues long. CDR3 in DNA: TGCGCCAGCAGTGTGACCCGGGAGGCCGAGCAGTACGTC. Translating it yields CASSVTREAEQYV.

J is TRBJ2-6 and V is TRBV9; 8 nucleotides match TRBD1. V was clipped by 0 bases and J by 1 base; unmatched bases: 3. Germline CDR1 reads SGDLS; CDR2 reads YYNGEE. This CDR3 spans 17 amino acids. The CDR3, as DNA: TGTGCCAGCAGCGTAGGGCAGGGGGCATCTGGGGCCAACGTCCTGACTTTC. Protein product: CASSVGQGASGANVLTF.

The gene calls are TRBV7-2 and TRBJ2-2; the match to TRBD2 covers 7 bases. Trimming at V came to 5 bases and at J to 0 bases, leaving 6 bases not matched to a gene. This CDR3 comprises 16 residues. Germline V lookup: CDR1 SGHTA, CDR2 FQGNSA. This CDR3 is CASSPRLASNTGELFF. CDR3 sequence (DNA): TGTGCCAGCAGCCCTCGACTAGCTTCGAACACCGGGGAGCTGTTTTTT.

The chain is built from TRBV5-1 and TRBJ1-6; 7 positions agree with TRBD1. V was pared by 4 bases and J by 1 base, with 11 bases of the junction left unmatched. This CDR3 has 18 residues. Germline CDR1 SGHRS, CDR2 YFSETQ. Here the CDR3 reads CASSATTGVPSYNSPLHF. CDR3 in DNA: TGCGCCAGCAGCGCTACCACAGGGGTACCGTCCTATAATTCACCCCTCCACTTT.

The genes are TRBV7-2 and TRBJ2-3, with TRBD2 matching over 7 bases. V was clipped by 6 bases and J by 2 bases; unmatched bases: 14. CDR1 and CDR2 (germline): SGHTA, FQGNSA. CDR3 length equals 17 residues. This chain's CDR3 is CASSPSIAGPLTDTQYF. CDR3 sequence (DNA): TGTGCCAGCAGTCCCTCTATAGCGGGCCCCCTCACAGATACGCAGTATTTT. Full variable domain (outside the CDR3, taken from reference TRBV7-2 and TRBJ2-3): GAGVSQSPSNKVTEKGKDVELRCDPISGHTALYWYRQSLGQGLEFLIYFQGNSAPDKSGLPSDRFSAERTGGSVSTLTIQRTQQEDSAVYLCASSPSIAGPLTDTQYFGPGTRLTVL.

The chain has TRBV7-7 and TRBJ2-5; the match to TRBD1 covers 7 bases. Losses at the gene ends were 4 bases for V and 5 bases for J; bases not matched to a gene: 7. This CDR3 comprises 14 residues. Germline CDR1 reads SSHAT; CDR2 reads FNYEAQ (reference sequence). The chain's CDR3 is CASSSKQGFETQYF. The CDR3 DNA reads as TGTGCCAGCAGCTCTAAACAGGGGTTCGAGACCCAGTACTTC.

The CDR3 loop reads CASDPEGAGNFYGYTF. CDR3 sequence (DNA): TGCGCCAGCGACCCAGAGGGGGCAGGGAACTTCTATGGCTACACCTTC. The gene calls are TRBV4-1 and TRBJ1-2; TRBD1 agrees at 7 bases. The ends lost 8 bases at V and 4 bases at J; junction bases unmatched: 16. The CDR3 loop spans 16 amino acids. CDR1 is MGHRA and CDR2 is YSYEKL in the germline V gene.

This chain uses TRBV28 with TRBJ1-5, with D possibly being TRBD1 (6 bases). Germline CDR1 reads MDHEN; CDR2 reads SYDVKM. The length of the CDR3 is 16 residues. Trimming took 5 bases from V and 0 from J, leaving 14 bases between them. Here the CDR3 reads CASSRTGSGSNQPQHF. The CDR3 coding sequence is TGTGCCAGCAGTAGAACAGGGAGTGGTAGCAATCAGCCCCAGCATTTT.

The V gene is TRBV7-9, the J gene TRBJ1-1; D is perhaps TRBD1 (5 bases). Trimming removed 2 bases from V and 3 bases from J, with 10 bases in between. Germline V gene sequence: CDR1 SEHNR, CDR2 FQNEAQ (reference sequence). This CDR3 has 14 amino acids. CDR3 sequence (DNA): TGTGCCAGCAGCTTACGTCCGGGGGACACTGAAGCTTTCTTT. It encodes CASSLRPGDTEAFF. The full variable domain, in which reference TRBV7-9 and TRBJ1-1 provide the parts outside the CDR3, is DTGVSQNPRHKITKRGQNVTFRCDPISEHNRLYWYRQTLGQGPEFLTYFQNEAQLEKSRLLSDRFSAERPKGSFSTLEIQRTEQGDSAMYLCASSLRPGDTEAFFGQGTRLTVV.

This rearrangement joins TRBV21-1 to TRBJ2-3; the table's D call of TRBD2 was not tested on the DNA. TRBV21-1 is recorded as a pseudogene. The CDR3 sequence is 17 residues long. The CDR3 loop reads CVSSVYLAGGRTDTQYF. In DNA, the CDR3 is TGTGTCAGCAGCGTTTATCTAGCGGGGGGGCGCACAGATACGCAGTATTTT.

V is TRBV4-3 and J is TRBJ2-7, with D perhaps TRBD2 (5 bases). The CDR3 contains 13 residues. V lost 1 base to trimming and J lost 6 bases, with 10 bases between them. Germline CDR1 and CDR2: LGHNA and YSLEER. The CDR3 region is CASSQGGASEQYF. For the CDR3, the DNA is TGCGCCAGCAGCCAAGGGGGAGCTTCCGAGCAGTACTTC.

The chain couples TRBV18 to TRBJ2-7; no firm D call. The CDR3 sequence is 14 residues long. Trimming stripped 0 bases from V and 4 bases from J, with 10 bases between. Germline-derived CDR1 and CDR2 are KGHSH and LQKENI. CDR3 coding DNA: TGTGCCAGCTCACCACCGGAGAGGCCTTACGAGCAGTACGTC. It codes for CASSPPERPYEQYV.

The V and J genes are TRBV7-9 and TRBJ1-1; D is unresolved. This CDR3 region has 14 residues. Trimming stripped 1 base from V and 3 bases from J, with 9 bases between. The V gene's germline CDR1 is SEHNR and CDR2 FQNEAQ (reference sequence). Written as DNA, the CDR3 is TGTGCCAGCAGCTTAGGGAGAATAGACACTGAAGCTTTCTTT. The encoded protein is CASSLGRIDTEAFF.

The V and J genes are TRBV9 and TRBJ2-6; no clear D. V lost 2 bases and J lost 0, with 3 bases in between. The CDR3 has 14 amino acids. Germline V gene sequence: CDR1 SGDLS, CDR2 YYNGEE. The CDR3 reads CASSVISGANVLTF. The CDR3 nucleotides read TGTGCCAGCAGCGTCATCTCTGGGGCCAACGTCCTGACTTTC.

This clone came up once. The CDR3 nucleotides are TGTGCCAGCAGCATCGACAGGTCCTACGAGCAGTACGTC. Its protein is CASSIDRSYEQYV. The genes are TRBV5-6 and TRBJ2-7, with D tentatively TRBD1 (6 bases). V dropped 4 bases and J dropped 1 base, with 9 bases sitting between them. This CDR3 has 13 residues. Germline V CDR1 and CDR2: SGHDT, YYEEEE.

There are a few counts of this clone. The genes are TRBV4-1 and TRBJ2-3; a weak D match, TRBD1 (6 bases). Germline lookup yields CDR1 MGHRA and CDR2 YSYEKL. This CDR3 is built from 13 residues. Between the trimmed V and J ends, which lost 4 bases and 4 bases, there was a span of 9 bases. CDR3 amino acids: CASSLDSPDTQYF. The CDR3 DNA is TGCGCCAGCAGCCTGGACAGTCCAGATACGCAGTATTTT.

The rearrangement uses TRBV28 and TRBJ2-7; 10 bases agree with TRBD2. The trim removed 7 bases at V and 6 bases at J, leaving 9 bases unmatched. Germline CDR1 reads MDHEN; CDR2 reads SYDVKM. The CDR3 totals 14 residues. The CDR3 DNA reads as TGTGCCAGCACCTCAACTAGCGGGGTCCCCGAGCAGTACTTC. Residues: CASTSTSGVPEQYF.

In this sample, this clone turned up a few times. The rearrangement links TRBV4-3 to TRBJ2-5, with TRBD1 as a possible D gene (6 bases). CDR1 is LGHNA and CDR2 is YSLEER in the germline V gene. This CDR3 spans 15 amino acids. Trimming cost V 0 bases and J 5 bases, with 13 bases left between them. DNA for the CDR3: TGCGCCAGCAGCCAAGAAGGAACAGGGTGGGAGACCCAGTACTTC. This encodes CASSQEGTGWETQYF.

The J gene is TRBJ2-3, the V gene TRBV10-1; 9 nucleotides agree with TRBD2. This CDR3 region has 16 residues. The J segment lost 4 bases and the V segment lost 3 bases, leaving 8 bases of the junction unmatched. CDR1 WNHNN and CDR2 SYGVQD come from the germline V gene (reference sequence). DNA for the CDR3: TGCGCCAGCAGTGATTATCTAGCGGGGAGGTCAGATACGCAGTATTTT. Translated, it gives CASSDYLAGRSDTQYF.

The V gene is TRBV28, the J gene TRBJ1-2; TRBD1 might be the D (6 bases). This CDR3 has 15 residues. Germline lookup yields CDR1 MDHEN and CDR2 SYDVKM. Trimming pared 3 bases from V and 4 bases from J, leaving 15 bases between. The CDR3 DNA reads TGTGCCAGCAGTTTCGAATACAGGGAAGGCTATGGCTACACCTTC. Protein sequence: CASSFEYREGYGYTF.

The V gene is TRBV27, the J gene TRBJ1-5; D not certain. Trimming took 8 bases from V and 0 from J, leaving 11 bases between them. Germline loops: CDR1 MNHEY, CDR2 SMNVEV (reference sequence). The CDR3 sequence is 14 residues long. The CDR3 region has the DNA TGTGCCAGCGGAGGGTTTTTTAGCAATCAGCCCCAGCATTTT. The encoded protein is CASGGFFSNQPQHF.

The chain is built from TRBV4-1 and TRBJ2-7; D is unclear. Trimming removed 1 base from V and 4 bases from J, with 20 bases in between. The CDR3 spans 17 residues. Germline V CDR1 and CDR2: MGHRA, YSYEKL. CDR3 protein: CASSQGCLSRVSYEQYV. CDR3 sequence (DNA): TGCGCCAGCAGCCAAGGTTGTCTCTCACGGGTTTCTTACGAGCAGTACGTC.

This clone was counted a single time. The CDR3 bases are TGTGCCAGCAGACTCGACAGGGATCGAGGCTACACCTTC. This translates into CASRLDRDRGYTF. The gene calls are TRBV6-5 and TRBJ1-2; TRBD1 matches at 7 bases. Trimming at V came to 6 bases and at J to 8 bases, leaving 9 bases not matched to a gene. Germline V gene sequence: CDR1 MNHEY, CDR2 SVGAGI. The CDR3 has 13 residues.

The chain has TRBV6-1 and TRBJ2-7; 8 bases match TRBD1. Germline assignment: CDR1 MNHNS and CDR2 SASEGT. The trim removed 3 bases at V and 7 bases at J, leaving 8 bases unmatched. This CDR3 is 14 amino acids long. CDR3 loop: CASSEAGGGWEQYV. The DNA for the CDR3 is TGTGCCAGCAGTGAGGCAGGGGGCGGTTGGGAGCAGTACGTC.

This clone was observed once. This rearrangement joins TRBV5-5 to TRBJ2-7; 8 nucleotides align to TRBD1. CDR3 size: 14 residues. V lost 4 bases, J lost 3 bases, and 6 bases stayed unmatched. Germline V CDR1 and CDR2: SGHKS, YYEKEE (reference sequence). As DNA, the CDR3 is TGTGCCAGCAGCCCCACGGGACAGGTCTACGAGCAGTACTTC. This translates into CASSPTGQVYEQYF.

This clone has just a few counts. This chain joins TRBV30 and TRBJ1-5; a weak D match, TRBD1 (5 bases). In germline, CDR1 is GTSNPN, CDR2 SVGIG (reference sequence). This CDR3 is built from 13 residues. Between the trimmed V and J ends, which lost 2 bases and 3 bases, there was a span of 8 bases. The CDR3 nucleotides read TGTGCCTGGAGTAAGGGGTACAATCAGCCCCAGCATTTT. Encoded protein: CAWSKGYNQPQHF.

The CDR3 spells CASSLDETTEAFF. CDR3 nucleotides: TGTGCCAGCAGCTTGGATGAAACAACTGAAGCTTTCTTT. The chain joins TRBV5-4 to TRBJ1-1; D not certain. Germline CDR1 SGHNT, CDR2 YYREEE (reference sequence). The CDR3 extends over 13 amino acids. Trimming removed 0 bases at V and 5 bases at J, with 8 bases between.

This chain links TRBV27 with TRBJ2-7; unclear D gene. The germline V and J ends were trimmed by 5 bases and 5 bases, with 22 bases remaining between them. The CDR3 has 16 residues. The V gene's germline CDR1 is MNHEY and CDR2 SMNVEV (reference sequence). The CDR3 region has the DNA TGTGCCAGCAGTCTTATTAGTGGAGTCCCCCTCGACGAGCAGTACGTC. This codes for CASSLISGVPLDEQYV.

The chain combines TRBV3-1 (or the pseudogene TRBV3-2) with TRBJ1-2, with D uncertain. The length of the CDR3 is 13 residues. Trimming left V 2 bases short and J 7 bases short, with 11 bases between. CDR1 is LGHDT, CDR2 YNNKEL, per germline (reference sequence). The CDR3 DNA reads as TGTGCCAGCAGCCAACCTGGGGAGGGTGGCTACACCTTC. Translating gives CASSQPGEGGYTF.

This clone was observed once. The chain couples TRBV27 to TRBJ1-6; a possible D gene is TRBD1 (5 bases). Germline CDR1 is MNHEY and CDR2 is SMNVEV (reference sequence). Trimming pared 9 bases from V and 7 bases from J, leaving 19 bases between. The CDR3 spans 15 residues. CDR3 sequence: CASTFGAGSNSPLHF. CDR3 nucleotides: TGTGCCAGTACCTTTGGGGCTGGATCGAATTCACCCCTCCACTTT.

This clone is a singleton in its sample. CDR3 nucleotide sequence: TGTGCCAGCAGTCTCAATGACAGGTACTATGGCTACACCTTC. Amino acids: CASSLNDRYYGYTF. The V gene is TRBV28, the J gene TRBJ1-2; possibly TRBD1 for D (6 bases). The CDR3 is 14 amino acids. V was clipped by 5 bases and J by 3 bases, with 13 bases between them. Germline V gene lookup returns CDR1 MDHEN and CDR2 SYDVKM.